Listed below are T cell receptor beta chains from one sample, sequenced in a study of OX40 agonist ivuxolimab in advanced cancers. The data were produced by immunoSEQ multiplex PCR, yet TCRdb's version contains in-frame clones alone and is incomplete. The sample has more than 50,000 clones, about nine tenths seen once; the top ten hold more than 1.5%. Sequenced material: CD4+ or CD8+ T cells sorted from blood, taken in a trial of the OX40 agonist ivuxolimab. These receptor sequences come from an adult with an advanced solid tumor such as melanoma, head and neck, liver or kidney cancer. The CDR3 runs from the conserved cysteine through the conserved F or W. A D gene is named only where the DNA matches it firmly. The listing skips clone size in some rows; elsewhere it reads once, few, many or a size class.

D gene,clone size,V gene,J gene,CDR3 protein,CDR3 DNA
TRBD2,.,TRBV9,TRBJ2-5,CASSGGGLAGAGRETQYF,TGTGCCAGCAGCGGAGGGGGACTAGCGGGAGCGGGGAGAGAGACCCAGTACTTC
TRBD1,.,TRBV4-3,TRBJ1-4,CASSQGPGQGQEKLFF,TGCGCCAGCAGCCAAGGTCCGGGACAGGGTCAGGAAAAACTGTTTTTT
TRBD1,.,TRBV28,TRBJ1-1,CASSLGDSSMNTEAFF,TGTGCCAGCAGTTTAGGGGACAGTTCGATGAACACTGAAGCTTTCTTT
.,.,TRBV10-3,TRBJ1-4,CAISDRDNEKLFF,TGTGCCATCAGTGACAGGGATAATGAAAAACTGTTTTTT
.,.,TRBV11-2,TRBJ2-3,CASTPGDIDTQYF,TGTGCCAGCACCCCGGGTGATATAGATACGCAGTATTTT
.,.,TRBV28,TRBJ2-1,CASIFSGSYNEQFF,TGTGCCAGCATTTTTAGCGGTTCCTACAATGAGCAGTTCTTC
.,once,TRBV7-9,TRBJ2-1,CASSLVGGARGSEQFF,TGTGCCAGCAGCTTAGTAGGCGGGGCACGGGGCTCTGAGCAGTTCTTC
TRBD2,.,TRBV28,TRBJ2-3,CASNQLGGFHGTQYF,TGTGCCAGCAATCAACTCGGGGGGTTCCACGGTACGCAGTATTTT
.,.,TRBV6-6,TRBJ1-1,CASTPHLMNTEAFF,TGTGCCAGCACCCCGCACCTGATGAACACTGAAGCTTTCTTT
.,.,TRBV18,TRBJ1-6,CASSPTGNNSPLHF,TGTGCCAGCTCACCTACAGGGAATAATTCACCCCTCCACTTT
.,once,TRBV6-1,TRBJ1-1,CAGTGQTNTEAFF,TGTGCCGGCACAGGACAGACGAACACTGAAGCTTTCTTT
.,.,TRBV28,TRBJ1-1,CASRSRDVQTVTEAFF,TGTGCCAGCAGGTCCCGGGACGTTCAGACGGTCACTGAAGCTTTCTTT
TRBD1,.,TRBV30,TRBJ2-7,CAWSGGTGGDEQYF,TGTGCCTGGAGTGGAGGGACAGGAGGGGACGAGCAGTACTTC
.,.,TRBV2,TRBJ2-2,CASTYTKGSGELFF,TGTGCCAGCACCTATACGAAGGGGTCCGGGGAGCTGTTTTTT
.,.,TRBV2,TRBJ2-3,CASNVDTQYF,TGTGCCAGTAACGTTGATACGCAGTATTTT
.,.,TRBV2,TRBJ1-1,CASSVSGAGEAFF,TGTGCCAGCAGTGTAAGTGGGGCGGGTGAAGCTTTCTTT
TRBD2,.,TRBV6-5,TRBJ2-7,CASRPGGRTYEQYF,TGTGCCAGCAGGCCCGGGGGGAGGACCTACGAGCAGTACTTC
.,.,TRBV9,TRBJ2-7,CASSVVGESYEQYF,TGTGCCAGCAGCGTAGTAGGAGAGTCCTACGAGCAGTACTTC
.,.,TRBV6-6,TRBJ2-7,CATRPLISSYEQYF,TGTGCCACCCGGCCCCTGATAAGCTCCTACGAGCAGTACTTC
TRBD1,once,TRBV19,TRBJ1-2,CASSIRMNTGTGSYGYTF,TGTGCCAGTAGTATAAGAATGAATACGGGGACAGGGTCGTATGGCTACACCTTC
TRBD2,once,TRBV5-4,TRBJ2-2,CASSPRLAGGHATGELFF,TGTGCCAGCAGCCCCCGACTAGCGGGGGGGCACGCCACCGGGGAGCTGTTTTTT
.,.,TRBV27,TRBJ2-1,CASRVGGMVPNEQFF,TGTGCCAGCCGGGTCGGCGGGATGGTCCCCAATGAGCAGTTCTTC
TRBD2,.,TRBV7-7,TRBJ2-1,CASSPSGGVSYNEQFF,TGTGCCAGCAGCCCTAGCGGGGGGGTGTCCTACAATGAGCAGTTCTTC
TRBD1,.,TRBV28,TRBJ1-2,CASSWPGGLILGYGYTF,TGTGCCAGCAGTTGGCCAGGGGGACTGATTCTGGGCTATGGCTACACCTTC
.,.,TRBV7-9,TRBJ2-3,CASSPSSGTQYF,TGTGCCAGCAGCCCAAGCAGCGGTACGCAGTATTTT
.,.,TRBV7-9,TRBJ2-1,CASSHGNYNEQFF,TGTGCCAGCAGCCACGGCAACTACAATGAGCAGTTCTTC
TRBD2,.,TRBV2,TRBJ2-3,CASNPGLGRTDTQYF,TGTGCCAGCAACCCGGGACTAGGAAGAACAGATACGCAGTATTTT
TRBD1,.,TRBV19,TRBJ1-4,CASSIGGTDATNEKLFF,TGTGCCAGTAGTATAGGAGGGACAGACGCAACTAATGAAAAACTGTTTTTT
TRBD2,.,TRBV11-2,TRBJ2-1,CASSLDLRSGGADNEQFF,TGTGCCAGCAGCTTAGATCTCCGGAGCGGGGGGGCCGATAATGAGCAGTTCTTC
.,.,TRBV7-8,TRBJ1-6,CASSLSLRGNSPLHF,TGTGCCAGCAGCTTAAGTTTGAGAGGAAATTCACCCCTCCACTTT
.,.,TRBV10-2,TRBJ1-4,CASSEFSGNEKLFF,TGCGCCAGCAGTGAATTCTCCGGTAATGAAAAACTGTTTTTT
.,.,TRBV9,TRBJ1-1,CASSASPVGTEAFF,TGTGCCAGCAGCGCCTCACCCGTGGGCACTGAAGCTTTCTTT
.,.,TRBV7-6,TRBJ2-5,CASSYEGSGAQYF,TGTGCCAGCAGCTATGAGGGGTCCGGAGCCCAGTACTTC
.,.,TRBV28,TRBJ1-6,CASSLTGAYNSPLHF,TGTGCCAGCAGTCTTACGGGAGCCTATAATTCACCCCTCCACTTT
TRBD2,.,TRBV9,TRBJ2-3,CASSVLYSSGASTDTQYF,TGTGCCAGCAGCGTCCTATACTCTAGCGGAGCTAGCACAGATACGCAGTATTTT
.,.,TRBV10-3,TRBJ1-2,CASSPGDYGYTF,TGTGCCAGCAGTCCGGGTGACTATGGCTACACCTTC